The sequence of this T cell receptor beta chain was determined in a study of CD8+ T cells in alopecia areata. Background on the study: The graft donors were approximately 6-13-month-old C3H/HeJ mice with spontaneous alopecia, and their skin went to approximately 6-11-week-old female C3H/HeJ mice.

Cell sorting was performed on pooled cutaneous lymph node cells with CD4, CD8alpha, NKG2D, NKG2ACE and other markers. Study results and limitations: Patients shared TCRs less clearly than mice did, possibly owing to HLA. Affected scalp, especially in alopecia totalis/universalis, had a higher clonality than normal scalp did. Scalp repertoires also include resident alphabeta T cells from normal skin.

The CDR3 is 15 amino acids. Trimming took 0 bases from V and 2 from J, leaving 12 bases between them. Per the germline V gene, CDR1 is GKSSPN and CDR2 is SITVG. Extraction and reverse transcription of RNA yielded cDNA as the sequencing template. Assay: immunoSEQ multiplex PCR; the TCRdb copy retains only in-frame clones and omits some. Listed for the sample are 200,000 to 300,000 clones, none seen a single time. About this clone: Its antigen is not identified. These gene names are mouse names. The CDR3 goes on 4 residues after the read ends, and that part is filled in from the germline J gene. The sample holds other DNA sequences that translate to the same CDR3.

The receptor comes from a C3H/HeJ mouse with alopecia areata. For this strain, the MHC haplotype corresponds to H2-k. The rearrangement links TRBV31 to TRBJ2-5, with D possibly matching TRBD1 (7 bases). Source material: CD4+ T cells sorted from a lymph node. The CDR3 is CAWSLGGGGQDTQYF. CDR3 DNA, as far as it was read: TGTGCCTGGAGTCTAGGAGGGGGCGGCCAAGAC.